Listed below are T cell receptor beta chains from one sample, sequenced in a study of blood T cell repertoires in COVID-19. TCRdb's table, derived via immunoSEQ multiplex PCR, lists solely in-frame clones and lacks some. Altogether 150,000 to 200,000 clones are present, about four fifths being singletons, with the ten largest covering approximately 12%. Sequenced: peripheral blood. The source of these receptors is a woman older than 75 with COVID-19, enrolled during active disease. Both conserved end residues are part of each CDR3. The D gene is left open where the match is weak. The size of a clone is reported for some rows only, either as once, few or many, or as a class for expanded clones.

abundance: NA; d_gene: TRBD2; v_gene: TRBV18; j_gene: TRBJ2-1; CDR3aa: CASSQGLAGGDEQFF; CDR3nt: TGTGCCAGCTCACAGGGACTAGCGGGAGGCGATGAGCAGTTCTTC
abundance: NA; d_gene: NA; v_gene: TRBV4-3; j_gene: TRBJ2-2; CDR3aa: CASSQSTGGPGELFF; CDR3nt: TGCGCCAGCAGCCAATCAACCGGGGGTCCCGGGGAGCTGTTTTTT
abundance: once; d_gene: NA; v_gene: TRBV7-6; j_gene: TRBJ2-2; CDR3aa: CASSKTRNTGELFF; CDR3nt: TGTGCCAGCAGCAAGACTAGGAACACCGGGGAGCTGTTTTTT
abundance: NA; d_gene: NA; v_gene: TRBV24-1; j_gene: TRBJ2-7; CDR3aa: CATSDFRLESGEQYF; CDR3nt: TGTGCCACCAGTGATTTTCGGCTAGAATCGGGCGAGCAGTACTTC
abundance: NA; d_gene: NA; v_gene: TRBV27; j_gene: TRBJ1-5; CDR3aa: CASSLEAGSSNQPQHF; CDR3nt: TGTGCCAGCAGTTTAGAGGCGGGTTCTAGCAATCAGCCCCAGCATTTT
abundance: NA; d_gene: NA; v_gene: TRBV6-9; j_gene: TRBJ1-5; CDR3aa: CASSFTAPNQPQHF; CDR3nt: TGTGCCAGCAGTTTTACAGCTCCCAATCAGCCCCAGCATTTT
abundance: NA; d_gene: NA; v_gene: TRBV24-1; j_gene: TRBJ2-7; CDR3aa: CATSEGAGQYF; CDR3nt: TGTGCCACCAGTGAGGGGGCAGGGCAGTACTTC
abundance: NA; d_gene: NA; v_gene: TRBV28; j_gene: TRBJ2-7; CDR3aa: CASTLGRGLEQYF; CDR3nt: TGTGCCAGCACCCTGGGGCGGGGGCTTGAGCAGTACTTC
abundance: NA; d_gene: NA; v_gene: TRBV29-1; j_gene: TRBJ2-1; CDR3aa: CSVTITGNNEQFF; CDR3nt: TGCAGCGTCACCATCACAGGGAACAATGAGCAGTTCTTC
abundance: NA; d_gene: NA; v_gene: TRBV2; j_gene: TRBJ2-7; CDR3aa: CASSESDREQYF; CDR3nt: TGTGCCAGCAGTGAAAGTGACAGGGAGCAGTACTTC
abundance: NA; d_gene: NA; v_gene: TRBV7-2; j_gene: TRBJ1-4; CDR3aa: CASSLGGLGGEKLFF; CDR3nt: TGTGCCAGCAGCTTAGGGGGACTGGGGGGTGAAAAACTGTTTTTT
abundance: NA; d_gene: NA; v_gene: TRBV7-2; j_gene: TRBJ1-1; CDR3aa: CASSTGQYTEAFF; CDR3nt: TGTGCCAGCAGCACTGGACAGTACACTGAAGCTTTCTTT
abundance: NA; d_gene: NA; v_gene: TRBV6-5; j_gene: TRBJ1-2; CDR3aa: CASSRLDVGLYGYTF; CDR3nt: TGTGCCAGCAGCCGCCTGGACGTCGGACTCTATGGCTACACCTTC
abundance: NA; d_gene: TRBD1; v_gene: TRBV10-3; j_gene: TRBJ1-2; CDR3aa: CAIRATGTGVGGYGYTF; CDR3nt: TGTGCCATCAGAGCTACCGGGACAGGGGTCGGAGGCTATGGCTACACCTTC
abundance: NA; d_gene: NA; v_gene: TRBV4-1; j_gene: TRBJ1-1; CDR3aa: CASSQPQRGTEAFF; CDR3nt: TGCGCCAGCAGCCAACCTCAACGGGGCACTGAAGCTTTCTTT
abundance: once; d_gene: TRBD2; v_gene: TRBV5-4; j_gene: TRBJ2-2; CDR3aa: CASSRGLEITGELFF; CDR3nt: TGTGCCAGCAGCAGGGGACTAGAAATTACCGGGGAGCTGTTTTTT
abundance: NA; d_gene: TRBD1; v_gene: TRBV5-1; j_gene: TRBJ2-2; CDR3aa: CASSADRGGVGELFF; CDR3nt: TGCGCCAGCAGCGCGGACAGGGGAGGAGTCGGGGAGCTGTTTTTT
abundance: many; d_gene: TRBD1; v_gene: TRBV2; j_gene: TRBJ2-7; CDR3aa: CASSEGTGPLWSYF; CDR3nt: TGTGCCAGCAGCGAGGGGACAGGGCCCTTGTGGTCGTACTTC
abundance: NA; d_gene: NA; v_gene: TRBV19; j_gene: TRBJ1-4; CDR3aa: CASSRVGEQANEKLFF; CDR3nt: TGTGCCAGTAGTAGGGTCGGGGAGCAGGCTAATGAAAAACTGTTTTTT
abundance: NA; d_gene: TRBD1; v_gene: TRBV27; j_gene: TRBJ1-1; CDR3aa: CASTSRTGGTEAFF; CDR3nt: TGTGCCAGCACGTCCCGGACAGGCGGCACTGAAGCTTTCTTT
abundance: many; d_gene: NA; v_gene: TRBV7-6; j_gene: TRBJ2-3; CDR3aa: CASSSTQGPDTQYF; CDR3nt: TGTGCCAGCAGCTCTACACAGGGACCAGATACGCAGTATTTT
abundance: NA; d_gene: NA; v_gene: TRBV6-6; j_gene: TRBJ1-2; CDR3aa: CASSFRDTVYGYTF; CDR3nt: TGTGCCAGCAGTTTCCGGGACACGGTCTATGGCTACACCTTC
abundance: NA; d_gene: NA; v_gene: TRBV4-3; j_gene: TRBJ1-5; CDR3aa: CASSQERGRPQHF; CDR3nt: TGCGCCAGCAGCCAAGAGAGAGGGCGGCCCCAGCATTTT
abundance: NA; d_gene: NA; v_gene: TRBV18; j_gene: TRBJ1-1; CDR3aa: CASSPGTHPEATEAFF; CDR3nt: TGTGCCAGCTCGCCCGGGACACACCCCGAGGCCACTGAAGCTTTCTTT